The clone carrying this T cell receptor (beta chain) was seen a single time. No glioblastoma patient carried an isocitrate dehydrogenase mutation. This CDR3 comprises 15 residues. Germline trimming cut 2 bases from V and 1 base from J; bases unmatched to any gene: 1. The data were obtained in a study of glioma-infiltrating T cells after dendritic cell vaccination. Study overall: Samples are from glioblastoma patients in Phase I and II dendritic cell vaccine trials.

Profiling relied on immunoSEQ multiplex PCR, and the TCRdb table lists in-frame clones only, not all of them. The table includes under 70,000 clones, more than 75% detected once. This sequence joins TRBV6-7 and TRBJ1-5; 8 nucleotides agree with TRBD1. TRBV6-7 has ORF status, its function being uncertain. The origin of this receptor is a human donor with glioblastoma. The material was blood, obtained before dendritic cell vaccination. This CDR3 is CASSYRTGSNQPQHF. Here the CDR3 DNA reads TGTGCCAGCAGTTACCGGACAGGGAGCAATCAGCCCCAGCATTTT.